Detailed here is one TCR beta chain. Its antigen is currently unknown. This table comes from immunoSEQ multiplex PCR, and its TCRdb copy is limited to in-frame clones, with some not included. The table lists roughly 110,000 clones, 80% to 85% of them singletons, with about 9.4% in the top ten. This sample was taken from a study of T cell responses to AZD1222 COVID-19 vaccine. Study conclusions and caveats: CD4 TCRs associated with vaccination spanned spike, dominating at 160-218 and 743-854. In a largely white British group with more females than males, clonal diversity was possibly underestimated. Baseline seropositivity occurred in only a handful of AZD1222 recipients.

V was cut by 1 base and J by 5 bases, with 6 bases left in between. The CDR3 runs 13 residues. CDR1 is LNHDA and CDR2 is SQIVND in the germline V gene (reference sequence). Sequences were derived from peripheral blood, sampled on day 0 of AZD1222 vaccination. This clonotype originated in an adult in good health. The V and J genes are TRBV19 and TRBJ2-1; no clear D gene. CDR3 protein: CASSIANDNEQFF. CDR3 sequence (DNA): TGTGCCAGTAGTATAGCGAACGACAATGAGCAGTTCTTC.